Sequencing of this TCR beta chain was carried out in a study of blood T cell repertoires in COVID-19. Looked up from germline, CDR1 is SGHRS and CDR2 is YFSETQ. This CDR3 has 17 amino acids. Losses at the gene ends were 5 bases for V and 0 bases for J; bases not matched to a gene: 12. Original processing methods: Cell counts per sample came from amplifying reference gene primers. Clones were read by immunoSEQ multiplex PCR, and TCRdb kept only the in-frame ones, dropping some. V and J calls and clone size come straight from that table; D and trimming were deduced from the DNA. This sample yields about 130,000 clones, of which 84% are seen a single time; about 1.5% belongs to the top ten.

This sequence was found in a man aged 55 to 70 with acute or convalescent COVID-19. The sequencing sample was made of peripheral blood. This chain connects TRBV5-1 to TRBJ2-7, with TRBD1 identical over 9 bases. The CDR3 DNA reads as TGCGCCAGCAGTTCCCCCCAGGGGACAGGGTCCTCCTACGAGCAGTACTTC. Amino acids: CASSSPQGTGSSYEQYF.